Following are 11 T cell receptor beta chains from one sample sequenced in a study of CXCR3-negative and CXCR3-positive naive CD8 T cells. Study results and caveats: Comparison of naive cells showed more hydrophobic TRB CDR3s in CXCR3-positive than in CXCR3-negative naive cells.

No cognate antigen is known for these TCRs. cDNA libraries for TRB were generated by 5' RACE incorporating UMI labels. Following a re-call of the 5' RACE reads, TCRdb has one entry per CDR3 protein and lacks DNA. Here the sample table reports about 150,000 distinct CDR3 sequences. Material: naive CXCR3+ CD8+ T cells from blood. The subset is: CD45RO-CCR7+CD27+CD95- naive CD8+ T cells expressing CXCR3 (TNR3+). All receptors come from a human donor in good health. Some clones in this sample may be carry-over from other donors' samples.

CDR3 sequence reads: CATSRDRGHNSPLHF. The chain is built from TRBV15 and TRBJ1-6; checking the TCRdb D call of TRBD1 is not possible without DNA. The length of the CDR3 is 15 residues. CDR1 and CDR2 (germline): LNHNV, YYDKDF (reference sequence).

The CDR3 spells CASTGDRQTSGANVLTF. V usage is TRBV6-2 or TRBV6-3 and J usage is TRBJ2-6; TCRdb names TRBD1, which stays unverified in the absence of DNA. In germline, CDR1 is MNHEY, CDR2 SVGEGT. The CDR3 covers 17 residues.

Here the CDR3 reads CATSRVRGGSYEQYF. This chain links TRBV15 with TRBJ2-7; TCRdb calls TRBD2, which cannot be checked without DNA. The CDR3 runs to 15 residues. Germline assignment: CDR1 LNHNV and CDR2 YYDKDF (reference sequence).

CDR3 residues: CSAPGTGAYNELFF. The V call is TRBV29-1, the J call TRBJ2-1; the D gene TCRdb calls, TRBD1, cannot be checked with no DNA. The CDR3 covers 14 residues. CDR1 is SQVTM and CDR2 is ANQGSEA in the germline V gene.

The V and J genes are TRBV14 and TRBJ2-1; without DNA, the TCRdb call of TRBD2 cannot be checked. This CDR3 region has 16 residues. Germline V gene lookup returns CDR1 SGHDN and CDR2 FVKESK. CDR3 in amino acids: CASSAMLAGVGNEQFF. Looking up the rest from reference TRBV14 and TRBJ2-1 gives the full variable domain: EAGVTQFPSHSVIEKGQTVTLRCDPISGHDNLYWYRRVMGKEIKFLLHFVKESKQDESGMPNNRFLAERTGGTYSTLKVQPAELEDSGVYFCASSAMLAGVGNEQFFGPGTRLTVL.

The chain recombines TRBV27 with TRBJ1-1. The germline V gene encodes CDR1 MNHEY and CDR2 SMNVEV (reference sequence). This CDR3 has 13 residues. The chain's CDR3 is CASSLSRGTEAFF.

This rearrangement joins TRBV5-4 to TRBJ2-3; checking the TCRdb D call of TRBD2 is not possible without DNA. The CDR3 has 15 amino acids. The germline V gene has CDR1 SGHNT and CDR2 YYREEE (reference sequence). CDR3: CASSQTGTSDDTQYF.

The gene calls are TRBV9 and TRBJ2-1. CDR1 and CDR2 (germline): SGDLS, YYNGEE. The length of the CDR3 is 13 residues. The CDR3 spells CASSVSGYNEQFF.

The gene calls are TRBV4-3 and TRBJ2-7; TCRdb designates TRBD1, a call that cannot be tested without DNA. Germline V gives CDR1 LGHNA, CDR2 YSLEER. The CDR3 runs to 15 residues. The CDR3 is CASSQDREGGLEQYF.

The rearrangement links TRBV2 to TRBJ1-1; TCRdb designates TRBD1, a call that cannot be tested without DNA. The germline CDR1 and CDR2 sequences are SNHLY and FYNNEI. This CDR3 is built from 14 residues. CDR3 region: CASSRQGSGAEAFF.

This chain links TRBV29-1 with TRBJ2-5; TCRdb calls TRBD1, which cannot be checked without DNA. The CDR3 totals 15 residues. CDR1 SQVTM and CDR2 ANQGSEA come from the germline V gene. The chain's CDR3 is CSVEAPDRPEETQYF.